This T cell receptor (beta chain) came from a study of human CD8 memory T cell subsets. Study results and limitations: Sequencing was limited to the T cell receptor beta chain. Between stem-like memory and precursor exhausted T cell repertoires, overlap was minimal. Stem-like memory T cells and precursor exhausted T cells both came out with similarly high diversity, but effector memory cells did not.

As for this clonotype: Its target is not known.

A negative magnetic separation step was used to enrich total CD8+ T cells. CDR1 is SGHKS and CDR2 is YYEKEE in the germline V gene (reference sequence). The CDR3 extends over 17 amino acids. Researchers made TCR beta libraries via UMI-labeled 5' RACE. From its re-call of the 5' RACE reads, TCRdb lists each CDR3 protein once, without DNA. With more than 8,000 distinct CDR3 sequences in the sample, the ten largest clones hold 20%. The J gene is TRBJ2-7, the V gene TRBV5-5; TCRdb selects TRBD2, and the lack of DNA leaves this call unchecked. The source is a human donor in good health. Sequencing was done on a sample of CD8+ T cells from PBMCs. The CDR3 reads CASSLRAGGLMTYEQYF.